The 22 T cell receptor beta chains given below trace back to one sample, sequenced in a study of OX40 agonist ivuxolimab in advanced cancers. Sequencing was performed with immunoSEQ multiplex PCR; in TCRdb, only in-frame clones are kept and a portion is missing. The sample carries more than 55,000 clones, approximately 80% recorded once. The starting material was CD4+ or CD8+ T cells sorted from blood, obtained in a trial of the OX40 agonist ivuxolimab. The origin of the receptors is an adult with an advanced solid tumor such as melanoma, head and neck, liver or kidney cancer.

The CDR3 spells CASSFTGSTGELFF. The CDR3, as DNA: TGTGCCAGCAGCTTTACAGGGAGTACCGGGGAGCTGTTTTTT. This chain joins TRBV11-2 and TRBJ2-2; D possibly corresponds to TRBD1 (6 bases). Germline loops: CDR1 SGHAT, CDR2 FQNNGV. The CDR3 loop spans 14 amino acids. V was pared by 3 bases and J by 5 bases, with 10 bases between.

This chain connects TRBV6-6 to TRBJ1-1; D remains ambiguous. Germline V gene data show CDR1 as MNHNY and CDR2 as SVGAGI (reference sequence). The CDR3 is made up of 13 amino acids. Between the trimmed V and J ends, which lost 7 bases and 7 bases, there was a span of 16 bases. CDR3 sequence: CASKAGFGSEAFF. The CDR3 DNA reads as TGTGCCAGCAAGGCAGGATTTGGCAGTGAAGCTTTCTTT.

The chain has TRBV7-2 and TRBJ1-5; D remains ambiguous. V shed 3 bases and J shed 0 bases, with 6 bases lying between them. The germline CDR1 and CDR2 sequences are SGHTA and FQGNSA. The CDR3 totals 14 residues. The CDR3 DNA reads TGTGCCAGCAGCTTTAAAGTTAGCAATCAGCCCCAGCATTTT. Protein product: CASSFKVSNQPQHF.

A few counts support this clone. The chain recombines TRBV9 with TRBJ1-1; no definite D call. Trimming took 1 base from V and 1 from J, leaving 5 bases between them. CDR1 and CDR2 from the germline V gene are SGDLS and YYNGEE. The CDR3 loop spans 13 amino acids. CDR3 loop: CASSVTWNTEAFF. The CDR3 DNA reads TGTGCCAGCAGCGTAACATGGAACACTGAAGCTTTCTTT.

This chain links TRBV4-3 with TRBJ2-7; D call uncertain. Between the trimmed V and J ends, which lost 1 base and 0 bases, there was a span of 10 bases. The CDR3 consists of 15 residues. CDR1 LGHNA and CDR2 YSLEER come from the germline V gene. CDR3 nucleotide sequence: TGCGCCAGCAGCCAAGGACTGGACGGCTCCTACGAGCAGTACTTC. Protein: CASSQGLDGSYEQYF.

This rearrangement joins TRBV12-5 to TRBJ2-1, with 10 bases fitting TRBD2. CDR1 and CDR2 from the germline V gene are LGHNT and FRNRAP. The length of the CDR3 is 18 residues. V was pared by 5 bases and J by 0 bases, with 10 bases of the junction left unmatched. The CDR3 here is CASGPGTSAFSSYNEQFF. For the CDR3, the DNA is TGTGCTAGTGGTCCGGGGACTAGCGCCTTTAGCTCCTACAATGAGCAGTTCTTC.

The rearrangement joins TRBV5-6 to TRBJ1-2; 8 nucleotides align to TRBD1. Germline V gene sequence: CDR1 SGHDT, CDR2 YYEEEE. This CDR3 is built from 12 residues. V trimming: 1 base; J trimming: 10 bases; junction bases outside the gene matches: 3. The chain's CDR3 is CASSLTGGDYTF. The DNA of the CDR3 is TGTGCCAGCAGCTTGACAGGGGGGGACTACACCTTC.

This clone was picked up a small number of times. The chain uses TRBV29-1 and TRBJ1-1; D not resolved. This CDR3 contains 12 residues. V was trimmed by 3 bases and J by 1 base, leaving 6 bases between them. Germline V lookup: CDR1 SQVTM, CDR2 ANQGSEA. The CDR3 region is CSVENWNTEAFF. The DNA for the CDR3 is TGCAGCGTTGAGAACTGGAACACTGAAGCTTTCTTT.

The rearrangement uses TRBV6-1 and TRBJ1-5; TRBD1 agrees at 9 bases. Per germline, CDR1 MNHNS and CDR2 SASEGT. V lost 8 bases and J lost 0; bases outside the gene matches: 5. This CDR3 spans 15 amino acids. CDR3 region: CASGGQGYSNQPQHF. The CDR3 region has the DNA TGTGCCAGCGGAGGACAGGGGTATAGCAATCAGCCCCAGCATTTT.

V is TRBV11-2 and J is TRBJ2-5, with unresolved D. CDR1 and CDR2 from the germline V gene are SGHAT and FQNNGV. The CDR3 loop spans 13 amino acids. Deletions cut 1 base from V and 6 bases from J, with 9 bases between. Here the CDR3 reads CASSLGSGQTQYF. CDR3 bases: TGTGCCAGCAGCTTAGGGTCGGGTCAGACCCAGTACTTC.

This clone was detected once. The genes are TRBV11-2 and TRBJ2-3; TRBD1 agrees at 8 bases. After removal of 2 bases from V and 5 bases from J, the junction contained 9 bases not matched to a gene. Germline CDR1 and CDR2: SGHAT and FQNNGV. This CDR3 spans 16 amino acids. The CDR3 nucleotides read TGTGCCAGCAGCTTAAGGAGAGGGACAGGCATAGATACGCAGTATTTT. Residues: CASSLRRGTGIDTQYF.

The chain has TRBV11-2 and TRBJ2-3; TRBD2 might be the D (5 bases). Per germline, CDR1 SGHAT and CDR2 FQNNGV. The V end was cut by 5 bases, the J end by 2 bases, with 8 bases between. This CDR3 region has 13 residues. The chain's CDR3 is CASSPGSTDTQYF. The CDR3 coding sequence is TGTGCCAGCAGCCCGGGGTCCACAGATACGCAGTATTTT.

The V and J genes are TRBV14 and TRBJ1-1, with D unresolved. Germline CDR1 and CDR2: SGHDN and FVKESK. Trimming took 1 base from V and 1 from J, leaving 7 bases between them. This CDR3 spans 14 amino acids. CDR3 sequence reads: CASSQGNRNTEAFF. DNA of the CDR3: TGTGCCAGCAGCCAAGGGAATAGGAACACTGAAGCTTTCTTT.

The chain has TRBV7-2 and TRBJ2-3, with D perhaps matching TRBD2 (5 bases). CDR3 size: 13 residues. V lost 6 bases and J 5 bases, leaving 12 bases between the germline ends. Germline V lookup: CDR1 SGHTA, CDR2 FQGNSA. CDR3 amino acids: CASSLALVDTQYF. The CDR3 DNA reads TGTGCCAGCAGTCTAGCATTGGTAGATACGCAGTATTTT. Drawing the rest from reference TRBV7-2 and TRBJ2-3, the complete variable domain is GAGVSQSPSNKVTEKGKDVELRCDPISGHTALYWYRQSLGQGLEFLIYFQGNSAPDKSGLPSDRFSAERTGGSVSTLTIQRTQQEDSAVYLCASSLALVDTQYFGPGTRLTVL.

This clone is medium-sized in the sample. The chain couples TRBV19 to TRBJ1-1, with D possibly being TRBD1 (5 bases). The V and J ends lost 3 bases and 4 bases respectively, with 9 bases between them. The CDR3 sequence is 13 residues long. The V gene's germline CDR1 is LNHDA and CDR2 SQIVND (reference sequence). CDR3 nucleotides: TGTGCCAGTAGTATTAAGAGGGGCACTGAAGCTTTCTTT. It translates to CASSIKRGTEAFF.

V usage is TRBV19 and J usage is TRBJ2-7; no clear D gene. V gave up 7 bases and J gave up 3 bases, with 10 bases separating them. This CDR3 has 12 residues. Germline V gene sequence: CDR1 LNHDA, CDR2 SQIVND (reference sequence). The chain's CDR3 is CASIGRDYEQYF. In DNA form, the CDR3 reads TGTGCCAGTATCGGCAGAGACTACGAGCAGTACTTC.

In DNA, the CDR3 is TGTGCCAGCAGCTCGGGACTCACAGATACGCAGTATTTT. It specifies CASSSGLTDTQYF. J is TRBJ2-3 and V is TRBV2; perhaps TRBD2 as D (6 bases). The germline V gene encodes CDR1 SNHLY and CDR2 FYNNEI. Trimming left V 6 bases short and J 2 bases short, with 9 bases between. The CDR3 has 13 amino acids.

This chain joins TRBV7-2 and TRBJ2-2; TRBD2 matches at 11 bases. Per germline, CDR1 SGHTA and CDR2 FQGNSA. The CDR3 is 16 amino acids. V shed 5 bases and J 4 bases; nucleotides not matched to a gene: 6. In nucleotides, the CDR3 is TGTGCCAGCAGCCGCACACTAGCGGGAGTCACCGGGGAGCTGTTTTTT. Encoded protein: CASSRTLAGVTGELFF.

This clone was observed a few times. The V and J genes are TRBV19 and TRBJ2-1; maybe TRBD2 (6 bases). Germline V CDR1 and CDR2: LNHDA, SQIVND (reference sequence). The CDR3 sequence is 16 residues long. Trimming stripped 8 bases from V and 4 bases from J, with 21 bases between. CDR3 DNA: TGTGCCAGTGGTTATAGTGGTAGCGGAGGGTACAATGAGCAGTTCTTC. It yields the protein CASGYSGSGGYNEQFF.

The chain combines TRBV7-8 with TRBJ2-1; unclear D gene. The CDR3 covers 14 residues. The V and J ends lost 0 bases and 0 bases respectively, with 3 bases between them. The V gene's germline CDR1 is SGHVS and CDR2 FQNEAQ. CDR3 loop: CASSLASSYNEQFF. The CDR3 DNA reads as TGTGCCAGCAGCTTAGCCAGCTCCTACAATGAGCAGTTCTTC.

The V and J genes are TRBV27 and TRBJ2-5; perhaps TRBD2 as D (6 bases). TRBJ2-7 explains the end of the DNA better; the J call may be wrong. This CDR3 has 14 residues. Germline CDR1 MNHEY, CDR2 SMNVEV (reference sequence). The CDR3 sequence is CASRQNRDFYEQYF. CDR3 bases: TGTGCCAGCAGGCAGAACCGGGACTTCTACGAGCAGTACTTC.

This clone occurred once. V gene TRBV6-5 combines with J gene TRBJ1-1; D may be TRBD1 (6 bases). CDR1 is MNHEY, CDR2 SVGAGI, per germline. The ends were cut back, 2 bases at V and 8 bases at J, with 9 bases in the middle. This CDR3 contains 12 residues. As DNA, the CDR3 is TGTGCCAGCAGTTACATAGGGACAGAAGCTTTCTTT. Amino acid sequence: CASSYIGTEAFF.